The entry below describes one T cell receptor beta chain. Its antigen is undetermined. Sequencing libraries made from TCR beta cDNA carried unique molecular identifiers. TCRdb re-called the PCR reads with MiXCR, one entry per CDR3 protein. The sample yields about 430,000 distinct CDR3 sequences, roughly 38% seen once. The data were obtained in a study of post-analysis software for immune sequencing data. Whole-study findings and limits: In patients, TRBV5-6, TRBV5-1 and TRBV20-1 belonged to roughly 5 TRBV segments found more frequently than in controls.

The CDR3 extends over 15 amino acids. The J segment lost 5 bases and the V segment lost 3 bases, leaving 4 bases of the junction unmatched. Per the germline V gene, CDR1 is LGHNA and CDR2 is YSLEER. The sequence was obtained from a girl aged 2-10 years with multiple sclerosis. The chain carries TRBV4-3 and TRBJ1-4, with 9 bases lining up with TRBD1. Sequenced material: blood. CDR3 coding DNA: TGCGCCAGCAGCCAGGCCGGGACAGGGAATGAAAAACTGTTTTTT. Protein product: CASSQAGTGNEKLFF.